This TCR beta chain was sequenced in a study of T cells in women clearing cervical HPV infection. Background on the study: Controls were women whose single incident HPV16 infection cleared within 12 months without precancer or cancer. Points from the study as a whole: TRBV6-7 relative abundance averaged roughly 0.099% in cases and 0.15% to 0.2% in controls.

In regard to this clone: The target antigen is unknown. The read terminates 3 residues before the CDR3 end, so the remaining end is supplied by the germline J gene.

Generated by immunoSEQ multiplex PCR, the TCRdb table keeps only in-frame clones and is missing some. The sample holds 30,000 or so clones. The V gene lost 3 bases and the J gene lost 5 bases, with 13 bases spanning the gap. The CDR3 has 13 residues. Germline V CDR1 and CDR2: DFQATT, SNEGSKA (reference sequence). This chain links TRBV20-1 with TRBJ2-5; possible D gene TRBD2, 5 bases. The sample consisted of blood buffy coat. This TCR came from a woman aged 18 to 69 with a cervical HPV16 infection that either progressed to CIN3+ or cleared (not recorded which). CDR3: CSASLGRGETQYF. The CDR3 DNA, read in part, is TGCAGTGCTAGTCTGGGCCGAGGGGAGACC.